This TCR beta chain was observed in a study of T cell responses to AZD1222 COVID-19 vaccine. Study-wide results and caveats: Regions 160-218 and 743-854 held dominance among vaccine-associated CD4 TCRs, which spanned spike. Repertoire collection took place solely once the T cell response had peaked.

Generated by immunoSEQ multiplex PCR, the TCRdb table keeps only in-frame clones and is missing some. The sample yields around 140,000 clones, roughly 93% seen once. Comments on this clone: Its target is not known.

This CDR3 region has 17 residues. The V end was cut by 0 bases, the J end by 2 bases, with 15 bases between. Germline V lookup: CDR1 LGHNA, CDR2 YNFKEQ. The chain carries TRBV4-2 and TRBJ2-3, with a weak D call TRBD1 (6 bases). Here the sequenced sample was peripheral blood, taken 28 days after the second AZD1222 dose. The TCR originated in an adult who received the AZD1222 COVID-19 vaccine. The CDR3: CASSQELTGRVTDTQYF. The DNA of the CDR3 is TGTGCCAGCAGCCAAGAGCTTACAGGGCGGGTCACAGATACGCAGTATTTT.